This T cell receptor beta chain was found in a study of T cells in localized non-small cell lung cancer. Broader study findings: Investigators sequenced only a single tumor region, leaving heterogeneity possible.

Profiling relied on immunoSEQ multiplex PCR, and the TCRdb table lists in-frame clones only, not all of them. The table lists roughly 90,000 clones, approximately 90% of them singletons, with over 4% in the top ten. For this clone: Its specificity is not known.

The CDR3 runs to 16 residues. Looked up from germline, CDR1 is MDHEN and CDR2 is SYDVKM. Trimming removed 4 bases from V and 7 bases from J, with 22 bases in between. The TCR originated in a woman aged 40 to 75 with stage II squamous cell lung carcinoma. Source: PBMCs, taken before any cancer treatment. The chain has TRBV28 and TRBJ1-2; the D is unclear. This chain's CDR3 is CASSSPSDLTRGGYTF. The CDR3 DNA reads as TGTGCCAGCAGTTCTCCATCGGACCTCACACGGGGTGGCTACACCTTC.